This entry lists 25 T cell receptor beta chains sequenced from one sample in a study of blood T cell repertoires in COVID-19. This table comes from immunoSEQ multiplex PCR, and its TCRdb copy is limited to in-frame clones, with some not included. The sample records around 320,000 clones, approximately 88% being singletons. Input material: peripheral blood. Receptors were obtained from a woman in her thirties who had recovered from COVID-19.

The chain links TRBV19 to TRBJ1-1; possible D gene TRBD1, 6 bases. Germline values: CDR1 LNHDA, CDR2 SQIVND (reference sequence). The CDR3 length is 15 residues. V was pared by 4 bases and J by 0 bases, with 12 bases between. CDR3 in amino acids: CASSTTTGMNTEAFF. The CDR3 nucleotides are TGTGCCAGTAGTACTACGACAGGCATGAACACTGAAGCTTTCTTT. Full variable domain (outside the CDR3, taken from reference TRBV19 and TRBJ1-1): DGGITQSPKYLFRKEGQNVTLSCEQNLNHDAMYWYRQDPGQGLRLIYYSQIVNDFQKGDIAEGYSVSREKKESFPLTVTSAQKNPTAFYLCASSTTTGMNTEAFFGQGTRLTVV.

This clone was detected a few times. The J gene is TRBJ2-1, the V gene TRBV9, with TRBD1 identical over 7 bases. There are 17 residues in the CDR3. Trimming removed 0 bases from V and 4 bases from J; junction bases left unmatched: 10. Germline V lookup: CDR1 SGDLS, CDR2 YYNGEE. CDR3 DNA sequence: TGTGCCAGCAGCGTAGAAGCGACAGGGTACGGATACAATGAGCAGTTCTTC. It translates to CASSVEATGYGYNEQFF. Drawing the rest from reference TRBV9 and TRBJ2-1, the complete variable domain is DSGVTQTPKHLITATGQRVTLRCSPRSGDLSVYWYQQSLDQGLQFLIQYYNGEERAKGNILERFSAQQFPDLHSELNLSSLELGDSALYFCASSVEATGYGYNEQFFGPGTRLTVL.

The rearrangement uses TRBV6-4 and TRBJ2-2; D not certain. Trimming took off 3 bases at V and 6 bases at J, with 11 bases between the two ends. Germline CDR1 and CDR2: MRHNA and SNTAGT. The CDR3 runs to 14 residues. The CDR3 region has the DNA TGTGCCAGCAGTGAGTCTTTTTTAGCCGGGGAGCTGTTTTTT. Its protein is CASSESFLAGELFF.

The chain employs TRBV2 and TRBJ2-1; 7 positions agree with TRBD2. V was clipped by 7 bases and J by 3 bases; unmatched bases: 3. The CDR3 has 13 amino acids. Germline V gene sequence: CDR1 SNHLY, CDR2 FYNNEI. CDR3 sequence (DNA): TGTGCCAGCACTACGGGGGGCTACAATGAGCAGTTCTTC. Its protein is CASTTGGYNEQFF. The complete variable domain, with remaining parts taken from reference TRBV2 and TRBJ2-1, reads EPEVTQTPSHQVTQMGQEVILRCVPISNHLYFYWYRQILGQKVEFLVSFYNNEISEKSEIFDDQFSVERPDGSNFTLKIRSTKLEDSAMYFCASTTGGYNEQFFGPGTRLTVL.

The chain employs TRBV5-4 and TRBJ1-2; possibly TRBD1 for D (6 bases). The CDR3 is 16 residues long. CDR1 and CDR2 (germline): SGHNT, YYREEE (reference sequence). V was clipped by 0 bases and J by 5 bases, with 17 bases between them. CDR3 residues: CASSLDLLGAGYGYTF. CDR3 DNA: TGTGCCAGCAGCTTGGATTTGTTGGGGGCTGGGTATGGCTACACCTTC. Full variable domain (missing parts from reference TRBV5-4 and TRBJ1-2): ETGVTQSPTHLIKTRGQQVTLRCSSQSGHNTVSWYQQALGQGPQFIFQYYREEENGRGNFPPRFSGLQFPNYSSELNVNALELDDSALYLCASSLDLLGAGYGYTFGSGTRLTVV.

The chain is built from TRBV10-3 and TRBJ1-2, with TRBD1 matching over 12 bases. Germline CDR1 ENHRY, CDR2 SYGVKD. This CDR3 contains 17 residues. V dropped 3 bases and J dropped 3; count of bases not matched to a gene: 8. CDR3 loop: CAISDRGTGGDDYGYTF. DNA for the CDR3: TGTGCCATCAGTGATCGGGGGACAGGGGGCGATGACTATGGCTACACCTTC.

The chain has TRBV10-3 and TRBJ2-7; 11 positions agree with TRBD1. Per germline, CDR1 ENHRY and CDR2 SYGVKD. V shed 2 bases, J shed 2 bases, and the junction held 5 bases outside the gene matches. This CDR3 contains 16 residues. The CDR3 region has the DNA TGTGCCATCAGTGAGCATGGACAGGGGGCCCCCTACGAGCAGTACTTC. It codes for CAISEHGQGAPYEQYF.

The chain links TRBV5-4 to TRBJ2-2; TRBD1 matches at 7 bases. J gave up 1 base and V 5 bases, and 5 bases lay outside the gene matches. The CDR3 sequence is 15 residues long. Germline V gene lookup returns CDR1 SGHNT and CDR2 YYREEE (reference sequence). The CDR3 sequence is CASRTGTVNTGELFF. The CDR3 bases are TGTGCCAGCAGAACCGGGACAGTGAACACCGGGGAGCTGTTTTTT.

This rearrangement joins TRBV5-5 to TRBJ1-2; tentative D call: TRBD1 (6 bases). The germline gives CDR1 SGHKS, CDR2 YYEKEE (reference sequence). The CDR3 extends over 16 amino acids. Between the trimmed V and J ends, which lost 4 bases and 4 bases, there was a span of 20 bases. The CDR3 coding sequence is TGTGCCAGCAGCATGATTTCGGGGGGGGCGGCCTATGGCTACACCTTC. Its protein is CASSMISGGAAYGYTF.

The rearrangement joins TRBV4-3 to TRBJ2-2, with D perhaps matching TRBD2 (6 bases). The V gene's germline CDR1 is LGHNA and CDR2 YSLEER. This CDR3 spans 16 amino acids. V was shortened by 2 bases and J by 6 bases, with 16 bases between the two germline ends. CDR3 region: CASSQSDLRDPGELFF. The CDR3, as DNA: TGCGCCAGCAGCCAATCCGATTTGCGGGACCCCGGGGAGCTGTTTTTT.

This sequence joins TRBV6-5 and TRBJ1-2, with D possibly TRBD1 on 5 matching bases. Looked up from germline, CDR1 is MNHEY and CDR2 is SVGAGI. V was shortened by 2 bases and J by 2 bases, with 9 bases between the two germline ends. There are 14 residues in the CDR3. The CDR3 nucleotides read TGTGCCAGCAGTTACGACAGAGGCAACTATGGCTACACCTTC. Translating gives CASSYDRGNYGYTF.

In regard to this clone: This CDR3 is also generated by other DNA sequences in the sample. The chain carries TRBV5-1 and TRBJ1-4; D is undetermined. Per the germline V gene, CDR1 is SGHRS and CDR2 is YFSETQ. This CDR3 has 14 residues. Trimming pared 2 bases from V and 2 bases from J, leaving 7 bases between. The CDR3 loop reads CASSLGDTNEKLFF. The CDR3 DNA reads as TGCGCCAGCAGCTTAGGAGATACTAATGAAAAACTGTTTTTT.

V usage is TRBV6-2 or TRBV6-3 and J usage is TRBJ2-7; 9 nucleotides match TRBD1. V trimming: 5 bases; J trimming: 3 bases; junction bases outside the gene matches: 8. The CDR3 is made up of 15 amino acids. Germline CDR1 and CDR2: MNHEY and SVGEGT. The DNA of the CDR3 is TGTGCCAGCAGTAACCGGGGACAGGGTTACTACGAGCAGTACTTC. This encodes CASSNRGQGYYEQYF.

The chain combines TRBV9 with TRBJ2-6; TRBD1 aligns across 9 bases. CDR1 and CDR2 (germline): SGDLS, YYNGEE. After removal of 4 bases from V and 0 bases from J, the junction contained 8 bases not matched to a gene. This CDR3 has 18 residues. The CDR3 reads CASSPQGAFISGANVLTF. For the CDR3, the DNA is TGTGCCAGCAGCCCACAGGGGGCGTTTATCTCTGGGGCCAACGTCCTGACTTTC. The full variable domain, its missing parts supplied by reference TRBV9 and TRBJ2-6, is DSGVTQTPKHLITATGQRVTLRCSPRSGDLSVYWYQQSLDQGLQFLIQYYNGEERAKGNILERFSAQQFPDLHSELNLSSLELGDSALYFCASSPQGAFISGANVLTFGAGSRLTVL.

V gene TRBV15 combines with J gene TRBJ2-7; 10 positions match TRBD2. This CDR3 has 13 residues. Germline V gives CDR1 LNHNV, CDR2 YYDKDF (reference sequence). V lost 7 bases and J lost 3; bases outside the gene matches: 3. The DNA of the CDR3 is TGTGCCACCACTTCTAGCGGGGGCTACGAGCAGTACTTC. Translated, it gives CATTSSGGYEQYF.

V gene TRBV28 combines with J gene TRBJ1-3; D might be TRBD1 (6 bases). Trimming stripped 5 bases from V and 4 bases from J, with 15 bases between. Germline V gives CDR1 MDHEN, CDR2 SYDVKM. This CDR3 contains 15 residues. This CDR3 is CASSTGTLAGNTIYF. In DNA form, the CDR3 reads TGTGCCAGCAGTACAGGGACCTTGGCGGGAAACACCATATATTTT.

The chain employs TRBV6-5 and TRBJ1-2; unclear D gene. Germline loops: CDR1 MNHEY, CDR2 SVGAGI. Trimming removed 6 bases from V and 2 bases from J, with 16 bases in between. The CDR3 has 15 residues. In DNA, the CDR3 is TGTGCCAGCAGCAACGACGGACTTTCCAACTATGGCTACACCTTC. Its translation: CASSNDGLSNYGYTF.

The genes are TRBV5-5 and TRBJ1-4; TRBD1 matches at 10 bases. Trimming took 3 bases from V and 1 from J; bases not matched to a gene: 0. Germline CDR1 SGHKS, CDR2 YYEKEE (reference sequence). The CDR3 consists of 15 residues. The CDR3 DNA reads TGTGCCAGCAGCTGGACAGGGGGAACTAATGAAAAACTGTTTTTT. Its translation is CASSWTGGTNEKLFF.

The V call is TRBV6-5, the J call TRBJ1-1; D gene uncertain. The V gene's germline CDR1 is MNHEY and CDR2 SVGAGI. The V end lost 6 bases, the J end lost 5 bases, and 13 bases lay between the germline ends. The CDR3 totals 13 residues. As DNA, the CDR3 is TGTGCCAGCAGCCCCCTAGGTGGGACTGAAGCTTTCTTT. Residues: CASSPLGGTEAFF.

The chain links TRBV13 to TRBJ2-3, with 9 positions matching TRBD1. V lost 5 bases and J lost 6; bases outside the gene matches: 9. Germline loops: CDR1 PRHDT, CDR2 FYEKMQ (reference sequence). CDR3 length: 15 residues. The CDR3 loop reads CASSPGGQGRDTQYF. The CDR3 DNA reads as TGTGCCAGCAGCCCAGGAGGACAGGGGAGGGATACGCAGTATTTT.

CDR3 sequence reads: CASSRTSGGPDTQYF. The DNA of the CDR3 is TGTGCCAGCAGCCGGACTAGCGGGGGACCAGATACGCAGTATTTT. This chain connects TRBV5-4 to TRBJ2-3, with 13 positions matching TRBD2. CDR1 SGHNT and CDR2 YYREEE come from the germline V gene (reference sequence). The trim removed 4 bases at V and 4 bases at J, leaving 3 bases unmatched. CDR3 length: 15 residues.

The chain joins TRBV6-4 to TRBJ1-2; D is unresolved. CDR3 length: 16 residues. V was shortened by 2 bases and J by 2 bases, with 15 bases between the two germline ends. The germline V gene has CDR1 MRHNA and CDR2 SNTAGT. The CDR3 protein is CASSDVHPTQNYGYTF. Here the CDR3 DNA reads TGTGCCAGCAGTGACGTCCATCCTACCCAAAACTATGGCTACACCTTC.

CDR3 nucleotide sequence: TGTGCCAGCAGCCCGGAGGGAGCAGCGCGCGAGACCCAGTACTTC. Translating it yields CASSPEGAARETQYF. This rearrangement joins TRBV7-9 to TRBJ2-5, with D possibly being TRBD2 (6 bases). Germline CDR1 SEHNR, CDR2 FQNEAQ (reference sequence). The CDR3 is made up of 15 amino acids. The V gene lost 5 bases and the J gene lost 5 bases, with 18 bases spanning the gap.

V and J are TRBV6-5 and TRBJ1-6; D is possibly TRBD1 (6 bases). CDR1 MNHEY and CDR2 SVGAGI come from the germline V gene. V was shortened by 5 bases and J by 5 bases, with 7 bases between the two germline ends. The CDR3 totals 13 residues. The CDR3 here is CASSRTDNSPLHF. The CDR3 DNA is TGTGCCAGCAGTCGGACAGATAATTCACCCCTCCACTTT.

The CDR3 region is CASSPTGGVGYGYTF. The CDR3 DNA is TGTGCCAGCAGCCCTACGGGGGGCGTTGGCTATGGCTACACCTTC. The chain joins TRBV9 to TRBJ1-2; TRBD1 might be the D (6 bases). The germline gives CDR1 SGDLS, CDR2 YYNGEE. Trimming removed 4 bases at V and 4 bases at J, with 17 bases between. This CDR3 region has 15 residues. The full variable domain, completed using reference TRBV9 and TRBJ1-2, is DSGVTQTPKHLITATGQRVTLRCSPRSGDLSVYWYQQSLDQGLQFLIQYYNGEERAKGNILERFSAQQFPDLHSELNLSSLELGDSALYFCASSPTGGVGYGYTFGSGTRLTVV.